The T cell receptor (beta chain) under discussion was sequenced for a study of cytomegalovirus exposure and HLA in healthy donors. PCR involved 60 Vbeta and 13 Jbeta primers. Only in-frame clones appear in the TCRdb table, and some are missing; sequencing was by immunoSEQ multiplex PCR. The sample totals 60,000 to 75,000 clones. CDR3 size: 13 residues. The V end was cut by 0 bases, the J end by 3 bases, with 5 bases between. From germline, CDR1 is SGHNT and CDR2 YENEEA. Study results and limitations: Several of the most significant clusters appeared linked to common viral pathogens, based on a later analysis.

For this clone: Its antigen is unknown.

The chain employs TRBV11-3 and TRBJ1-1, with D hard to call. The receptor comes from a female donor in good health and CMV-seropositive. Sequencing was done on a sample of PBMCs. The DNA of the CDR3 is TGTGCCAGCAGCTTAGAGGCTGACACTGAAGCTTTCTTT. It is translated as CASSLEADTEAFF. Filled out from reference TRBV11-3 and TRBJ1-1, the complete variable domain reads EAGVVQSPRYKIIEKKQPVAFWCNPISGHNTLYWYLQNLGQGPELLIRYENEEAVDDSQLPKDRFSAERLKGVDSTLKIQPAELGDSAVYLCASSLEADTEAFFGQGTRLTVV.